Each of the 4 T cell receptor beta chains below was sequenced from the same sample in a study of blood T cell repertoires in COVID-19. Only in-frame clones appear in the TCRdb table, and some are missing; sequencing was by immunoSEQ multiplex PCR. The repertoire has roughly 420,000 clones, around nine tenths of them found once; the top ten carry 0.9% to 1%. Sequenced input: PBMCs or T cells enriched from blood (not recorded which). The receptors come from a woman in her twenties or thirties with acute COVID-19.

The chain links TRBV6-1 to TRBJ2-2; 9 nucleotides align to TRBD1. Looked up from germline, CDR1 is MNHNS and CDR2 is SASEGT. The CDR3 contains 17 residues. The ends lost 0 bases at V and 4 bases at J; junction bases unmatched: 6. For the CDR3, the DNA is TGTGCCAGCAGTGAAGCTTTCACAGGGGGCGGCACCGGGGAGCTGTTTTTT. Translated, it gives CASSEAFTGGGTGELFF.

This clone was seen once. CDR3 sequence reads: CASSVDGRVDSPLHF. The DNA for the CDR3 is TGTGCCAGCAGCGTAGACGGCAGGGTGGACTCACCCCTCCACTTT. The J gene is TRBJ1-6, the V gene TRBV9; D is perhaps TRBD1 (5 bases). CDR1 SGDLS and CDR2 YYNGEE come from the germline V gene. V gave up 0 bases and J gave up 10 bases, with 14 bases separating them. The CDR3 contains 15 residues.

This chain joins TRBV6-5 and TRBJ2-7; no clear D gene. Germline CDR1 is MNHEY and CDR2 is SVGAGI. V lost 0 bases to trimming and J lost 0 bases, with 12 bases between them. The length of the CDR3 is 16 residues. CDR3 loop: CASSYSVTAYSYEQYF. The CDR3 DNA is TGTGCCAGCAGTTACTCCGTCACTGCTTACTCCTACGAGCAGTACTTC.

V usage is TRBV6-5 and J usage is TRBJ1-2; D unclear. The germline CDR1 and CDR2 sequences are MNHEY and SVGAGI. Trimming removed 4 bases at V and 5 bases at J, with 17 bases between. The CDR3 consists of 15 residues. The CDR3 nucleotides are TGTGCCAGCAGTTCCCACGATACCTTACTGTATGGCTACACCTTC. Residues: CASSSHDTLLYGYTF.